The 21 T cell receptor beta chains reported below all come from one sample, sequenced in a study of cytomegalovirus exposure and HLA in healthy donors. The PCR contained 60 Vbeta and 13 Jbeta primers. Profiled with immunoSEQ multiplex PCR; TCRdb holds only in-frame clones, not every one. The top ten hold 3.5% to 4% of the sample, which has approximately 140,000 clones, about 76% seen once. The sequenced material came from PBMCs. Every receptor here comes from a man aged 18 to 29 in good health and CMV-seronegative.

The rearrangement joins TRBV10-1 to TRBJ1-1; D perhaps matches TRBD1 (5 bases). This CDR3 has 15 amino acids. The V gene's germline CDR1 is WNHNN and CDR2 SYGVQD (reference sequence). Deletions cut 3 bases from V and 4 bases from J, with 15 bases between. Here the CDR3 DNA reads TGCGCCAGCAGTGATCCGGGGGGTGCGAGCACTGAAGCTTTCTTT. Protein sequence: CASSDPGGASTEAFF.

The chain couples TRBV9 to TRBJ2-3, with 10 bases fitting TRBD2. The CDR3 spans 16 residues. CDR1 and CDR2 from the germline V gene are SGDLS and YYNGEE. Trimming cost V 2 bases and J 1 base; bases outside gene matches: 4. Here the CDR3 DNA reads TGTGCCAGCAGCGTTTCCGGGACTAGCGGCACAGATACGCAGTATTTT. Its protein product is CASSVSGTSGTDTQYF.

The rearrangement links TRBV27 to TRBJ2-1; a weak D match, TRBD1 (6 bases). The germline V and J ends were trimmed by 2 bases and 6 bases, with 11 bases remaining between them. There are 14 residues in the CDR3. In germline, CDR1 is MNHEY, CDR2 SMNVEV (reference sequence). CDR3: CASSLLTGLNEQFF. As DNA, the CDR3 is TGTGCCAGCAGTTTACTTACAGGGCTCAATGAGCAGTTCTTC.

The CDR3 bases are TGTGCCAGCAGCTTACAGGGGGGCGAAGGGGAGACCCAGTACTTC. It specifies CASSLQGGEGETQYF. This chain joins TRBV11-2 and TRBJ2-5, with a tentative D call TRBD1 (7 bases). Germline assignment: CDR1 SGHAT and CDR2 FQNNGV. This CDR3 region has 15 residues. Trimming stripped 2 bases from V and 5 bases from J, with 15 bases between.

This rearrangement joins TRBV10-3 to TRBJ1-1; D is unclear. This CDR3 is built from 13 residues. The germline V gene encodes CDR1 ENHRY and CDR2 SYGVKD. Deletions cut 4 bases from V and 0 bases from J, with 6 bases between. As DNA, the CDR3 is TGTGCCATCAGTGTAGAGCTGAACACTGAAGCTTTCTTT. The encoded protein is CAISVELNTEAFF.

This clone has more than one count but fewer than ten. The chain links TRBV7-6 to TRBJ2-1; 7 positions match TRBD1. The CDR3 totals 13 residues. CDR1 SGHVS and CDR2 FNYEAQ come from the germline V gene. After removal of 1 base from V and 8 bases from J, the junction contained 2 bases not matched to a gene. CDR3 residues: CASSLDRGHEQFF. The CDR3 nucleotides are TGTGCCAGCAGCTTAGACAGGGGACATGAGCAGTTCTTC.

V is TRBV11-2 and J is TRBJ2-7; a weak D match, TRBD2 (6 bases). The CDR3 contains 15 residues. The V and J ends lost 11 bases and 6 bases respectively, with 26 bases between them. Germline lookup yields CDR1 SGHAT and CDR2 FQNNGV. The CDR3 DNA follows: TGTGCCCAAAAGAGCCCAACTAGCATCGCCGGCGAGCAGTACTTC. Translated, it gives CAQKSPTSIAGEQYF.

V usage is TRBV4-1 and J usage is TRBJ2-2; TRBD2 matches at 13 bases. Germline assignment: CDR1 MGHRA and CDR2 YSYEKL. Losses at the gene ends were 4 bases for V and 7 bases for J; bases not matched to a gene: 9. CDR3 length equals 17 residues. The CDR3 DNA reads TGCGCCAGCAGCCTTGGACTAGCGGGAGAACGGGGCGGGGAGCTGTTTTTT. Translated: CASSLGLAGERGGELFF.

This clone appeared once. The chain is built from TRBV7-9 and TRBJ2-2, with 8 bases that match TRBD2. The germline V gene encodes CDR1 SEHNR and CDR2 FQNEAQ (reference sequence). V was pared by 11 bases and J by 0 bases, with 8 bases of the junction left unmatched. This CDR3 is built from 15 residues. The CDR3, as DNA: TGTGCCGGCGGGGGGCCGCCGGCGAACACCGGGGAGCTGTTTTTT. Translated, it gives CAGGGPPANTGELFF.

This clone was recorded a few times. J is TRBJ2-7 and V is TRBV18; 8 positions match TRBD1. The CDR3 covers 14 residues. CDR1 is KGHSH, CDR2 LQKENI, per germline. V trimming: 6 bases; J trimming: 2 bases; junction bases outside the gene matches: 6. The CDR3 coding sequence is TGTGCCAGCTCGCCCGTGGACAGGGCCTACGAGCAGTACTTC. Translating gives CASSPVDRAYEQYF.

About this clone: Other DNA sequences in this sample translate to the same CDR3. V and J are TRBV5-1 and TRBJ1-1, with TRBD1 matching over 7 bases. CDR1 and CDR2 (germline): SGHRS, YFSETQ. The J segment lost 6 bases and the V segment lost 2 bases, leaving 7 bases of the junction unmatched. The length of the CDR3 is 14 residues. The DNA for the CDR3 is TGCGCCAGCAGCTTCGGCCACAGGGGCGCTGAAGCTTTCTTT. Amino acids: CASSFGHRGAEAFF.

This chain links TRBV19 with TRBJ2-3; 8 nucleotides align to TRBD1. CDR3 size: 15 residues. V shed 5 bases and J 4 bases; nucleotides not matched to a gene: 8. In germline, CDR1 is LNHDA, CDR2 SQIVND (reference sequence). The CDR3 coding sequence is TGTGCCAGTAGTGCAGGGGGCCAGCCGGCAGATACGCAGTATTTT. Protein: CASSAGGQPADTQYF.

The rearrangement uses TRBV28 and TRBJ2-3, with 8 bases lining up with TRBD1. The V and J ends lost 5 bases and 4 bases, in that order; junction bases with no gene match: 11. Germline CDR1 and CDR2: MDHEN and SYDVKM. This CDR3 has 16 residues. CDR3 sequence: CASSPGQGVVPDTQYF. Here the CDR3 DNA reads TGTGCCAGCAGTCCCGGACAGGGAGTAGTCCCAGATACGCAGTATTTT.

J is TRBJ2-7 and V is TRBV7-9; 9 nucleotides match TRBD1. Germline loops: CDR1 SEHNR, CDR2 FQNEAQ (reference sequence). The CDR3 is made up of 14 amino acids. Trimming removed 3 bases from V and 6 bases from J; junction bases left unmatched: 6. CDR3: CASSFSGTGSEQYF. CDR3 DNA: TGTGCCAGCAGCTTCTCCGGGACAGGGAGCGAGCAGTACTTC. Looking up the rest from reference TRBV7-9 and TRBJ2-7 gives the full variable domain: DTGVSQNPRHKITKRGQNVTFRCDPISEHNRLYWYRQTLGQGPEFLTYFQNEAQLEKSRLLSDRFSAERPKGSFSTLEIQRTEQGDSAMYLCASSFSGTGSEQYFGPGTRLTVT.

The chain uses TRBV5-8 and TRBJ2-5; TRBD2 matches at 14 bases. Germline CDR1 reads SGHTS; CDR2 reads YDEGEE. The CDR3 consists of 16 residues. Trimming cost V 2 bases and J 4 bases; bases outside gene matches: 4. In DNA, the CDR3 is TGTGCCAGCAGCTTAGGGACTAGCGGGAGTGGAGAGACCCAGTACTTC. Protein sequence: CASSLGTSGSGETQYF.

This clone showed up just once. The chain is built from TRBV5-1 and TRBJ1-1; 7 positions match TRBD1. This CDR3 spans 15 amino acids. The V gene end was trimmed by 4 bases and the J gene end by 7 bases; junction bases not matched to a gene: 13. Germline loops: CDR1 SGHRS, CDR2 YFSETQ. CDR3 in amino acids: CASSIQVRGQGEAFF. Here the CDR3 DNA reads TGCGCCAGCAGCATACAAGTGAGGGGGCAGGGTGAAGCTTTCTTT.

The chain employs TRBV7-2 and TRBJ1-2, with D perhaps TRBD1 (5 bases). Germline V gene lookup returns CDR1 SGHTA and CDR2 FQGNSA. The CDR3 totals 13 residues. The ends were cut back, 3 bases at V and 7 bases at J, with 12 bases in the middle. The CDR3 protein is CASSFARVAGYTF. CDR3 nucleotide sequence: TGTGCCAGCAGCTTTGCCAGGGTGGCTGGCTACACCTTC.

This clone was picked up a small number of times. The rearrangement joins TRBV19 to TRBJ2-2; a weak D match, TRBD1 (7 bases). Germline V gene lookup returns CDR1 LNHDA and CDR2 SQIVND (reference sequence). V lost 0 bases, J lost 4 bases, and 12 bases lay in between. The CDR3 sequence is 16 residues long. The CDR3 DNA is TGTGCCAGTAGTATAGATGGCGGGACAGCCACCGGGGAGCTGTTTTTT. Translated: CASSIDGGTATGELFF. Full variable domain (outside the CDR3, taken from reference TRBV19 and TRBJ2-2): DGGITQSPKYLFRKEGQNVTLSCEQNLNHDAMYWYRQDPGQGLRLIYYSQIVNDFQKGDIAEGYSVSREKKESFPLTVTSAQKNPTAFYLCASSIDGGTATGELFFGEGSRLTVL.

This clone came up once. V is TRBV13 and J is TRBJ2-5; D is undetermined. The J call may not be correct, given that the DNA end is closer to TRBJ2-7. Germline V CDR1 and CDR2: PRHDT, FYEKMQ (reference sequence). The CDR3 totals 14 residues. Written as DNA, the CDR3 is TGTGCCAGCAGCTTAACCAACAGTCCCTACGAGCAGTACTTC. It codes for CASSLTNSPYEQYF.

This clone rates as medium-sized. The V gene is TRBV5-1, the J gene TRBJ1-2; 9 positions agree with TRBD1. Germline CDR1 and CDR2: SGHRS and YFSETQ. The V gene end was trimmed by 4 bases and the J gene end by 6 bases; junction bases not matched to a gene: 7. CDR3 length equals 14 residues. The CDR3 loop is CASSPDRGSDGYTF. DNA for the CDR3: TGCGCCAGCAGCCCGGACAGGGGTTCTGATGGCTACACCTTC.

J is TRBJ2-5 and V is TRBV2; TRBD1 matches at 8 bases. The J call may be wrong; the DNA end is better matched by TRBJ2-7. The CDR3 loop spans 15 amino acids. Germline CDR1 SNHLY, CDR2 FYNNEI. CDR3 in amino acids: CASSEGVRGQYEQYF. DNA of the CDR3: TGTGCCAGCAGTGAAGGGGTCAGGGGGCAATACGAGCAGTACTTC.